The rows below give T cell receptor beta chains drawn from one sample of a study of blood T cells in healthy people across ages. TCRdb analysed the 5' RACE reads with MiXCR anew, one entry per CDR3 protein. The profile shows about 1.8 million distinct CDR3 sequences, just under 50% of them singletons. Input material: blood. These TCRs come from a woman in her thirties or forties in good health. The CDR3 runs from the conserved cysteine through the conserved F or W. D genes are given only for firm matches. A clone size is listed for some rows: how often the clone was seen (once, few, many), or a class if it is expanded.

TRBJ2-3	.	TRBV6-2/TRBV6-3	14	.	TGTGCCAGCAGTTACTCGCTGGTGACAGATACGCAGTATTTT	CASSYSLVTDTQYF
TRBJ2-3	TRBD1	TRBV6-2/TRBV6-3	20	once	TGTGCCAGCAGTTACGTTTCTGGGACAGGGGTCGTCCCTATGGCAGATACGCAGTATTTT	CASSYVSGTGVVPMADTQYF
TRBJ2-7	TRBD1	TRBV28	14	.	TGTGCCAGCCTCCCGGGACAGGGCTACAATGAGCAGTACTTC	CASLPGQGYNEQYF
TRBJ1-6	.	TRBV7-2	13	few	TGTGCCAGCAGCTCGCGGACGGTTTCACCCCTCCACTTT	CASSSRTVSPLHF
TRBJ2-1	.	TRBV6-2/TRBV6-3	14	.	TGTGCCAGCAGTCCTCCGGGACAAAACACTGAGCAGTTCTTC	CASSPPGQNTEQFF
TRBJ2-5	.	TRBV20-1	13	.	TGCAGTGCTAGTAATCGGCTGTTCGAGACCCAGTACTTC	CSASNRLFETQYF
TRBJ2-5	.	TRBV4-2	15	few	TGTGCCAGCAGCCAAGACAGATTAGTGGAAGAGACCCAGTACTTC	CASSQDRLVEETQYF
TRBJ2-1	.	TRBV9	12	few	TGTGCCAGCAGCCCCTTGTTCGATGAGCAGTTCTTC	CASSPLFDEQFF
TRBJ2-3	TRBD1	TRBV15	17	.	TGTGCCACCAGCAGAGACCTGAACAGGGGGCTGACAGATACGCAGTATTTT	CATSRDLNRGLTDTQYF
TRBJ2-1	TRBD2	TRBV20-1	14	.	TGCAGTGCTCCCAGGAGCGGGGTCTACAATGAGCAGTTCTTC	CSAPRSGVYNEQFF
TRBJ2-4	.	TRBV20-1	16	.	TGCAGTGCTAGAGACTTCTCGGGGATGGGCAAAAACATTCAGTACTTC	CSARDFSGMGKNIQYF
TRBJ2-1	TRBD1	TRBV11-2	16	.	TGTGCCAGCAGCCCGGCCGGGACAGGGCTCTACAATGAGCAGTTCTTC	CASSPAGTGLYNEQFF
TRBJ2-1	.	TRBV7-2	15	.	TGTGCCAGCAGCGAGACTACGGGGGCCTACAATGAGCAGTTCTTC	CASSETTGAYNEQFF
TRBJ2-5	TRBD1	TRBV15	16	.	TGTGCCACCAGCAGATCCACCGGGACAGGGGAAGAGACCCAGTACTTC	CATSRSTGTGEETQYF
TRBJ1-4	.	TRBV12-3/TRBV12-4	14	.	TGTGCCAGCAGTTCTGGAAGGGGGTTTGAAAAACTGTTTTTT	CASSSGRGFEKLFF
TRBJ2-7	TRBD2	TRBV7-2	16	few	TGTGCCAGCAGCTTAGGAAGTAGCGGGGGGTCCTACGAGCAGTACTTC	CASSLGSSGGSYEQYF
TRBJ2-7	.	TRBV20-1	14	few	TGCAGTGCTAGAGATCGGGGGCACTCCTACGAGCAGTACTTC	CSARDRGHSYEQYF
TRBJ2-2	.	TRBV28	14	once	TGTGCCAGCAGTTTCACCATGAACACCGGGGAGCTGTTTTTT	CASSFTMNTGELFF
TRBJ2-3	.	TRBV6-6	16	few	TGTGCCAGCAGTTATCGACAGTCCATGGCAGAAGATACGCAGTATTTT	CASSYRQSMAEDTQYF
TRBJ1-2	TRBD1	TRBV20-1	13	few	TGCAGTGCTAGTGCCCCCTCGGGACAGAGCTACACCTTC	CSASAPSGQSYTF
TRBJ2-7	.	TRBV24-1	16	.	TGTGCCACCAGTGATCCGGGCCACACGTACTACTACGAGCAGTACTTC	CATSDPGHTYYYEQYF
TRBJ2-1	TRBD1	TRBV5-1	15	.	TGCGCCAGCAGCCCTAACAGGGGGCCCTACAATGAGCAGTTCTTC	CASSPNRGPYNEQFF
TRBJ2-3	TRBD1	TRBV6-5	14	.	TGTGCCAGCAGTTGGACAGGCGACCGAGATACGCAGTATTTT	CASSWTGDRDTQYF
TRBJ2-1	TRBD2	TRBV6-5	16	.	TGTGCCAGCAGTTACTCGCGGGGGGGAAATCAAGAGACCCAGTTCTTC	CASSYSRGGNQETQFF
TRBJ2-5	.	TRBV7-8	17	.	TGTGCCAGCAGGCCTGCCACGGCGGTGGTCATCAGTGAGACCCAGTACTTC	CASRPATAVVISETQYF
TRBJ2-3	TRBD2	TRBV20-1	16	few	TGCAGTGCTAGTGGGCTAGCGGGGTATCGCACAGATACGCAGTATTTT	CSASGLAGYRTDTQYF
TRBJ2-7	.	TRBV6-2/TRBV6-3	16	.	TGTGCCAGCAGTTACGGGTCAGGGGTACGCTCCTACGAGCAGTACTTC	CASSYGSGVRSYEQYF
TRBJ2-7	.	TRBV7-9	12	.	TGTGCCGCGTCAGATAAGGGCGGCGAGCAGTACTTC	CAASDKGGEQYF
TRBJ2-5	TRBD1	TRBV5-1	17	.	TGCGCCAGCAGCTTTGGCAATGGACAGGTGGGGTCTTGGGAGCAGTACTTC	CASSFGNGQVGSWEQYF
TRBJ1-5	.	TRBV28	14	.	TGTGCCCGCAGTCTTCAGGGAGGAGGACAGCCCCAGCATTTT	CARSLQGGGQPQHF
TRBJ2-5	.	TRBV20-1	14	.	TGCAGTGCTAAGGTGTCCGGGGCCCAAGAGACCCAGTACTTC	CSAKVSGAQETQYF
TRBJ2-1	.	TRBV5-1	13	few	TGCGCCAGCAGCTTGGCCGTCCGACAAGAGCAGTTCTTC	CASSLAVRQEQFF